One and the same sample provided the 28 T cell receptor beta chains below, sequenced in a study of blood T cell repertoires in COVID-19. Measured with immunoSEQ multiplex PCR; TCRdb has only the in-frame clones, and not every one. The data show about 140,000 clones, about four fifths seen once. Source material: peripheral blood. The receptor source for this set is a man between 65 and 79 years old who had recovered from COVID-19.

The CDR3 region has the DNA TGTGCCAGCAGCGGGGGACAGATCTACGAGCAGTACTTC. It translates to CASSGGQIYEQYF. The rearrangement uses TRBV5-4 and TRBJ2-7; 7 positions agree with TRBD1. CDR3 length equals 13 residues. The germline gives CDR1 SGHNT, CDR2 YYREEE (reference sequence). V trimming: 4 bases; J trimming: 3 bases; junction bases outside the gene matches: 4.

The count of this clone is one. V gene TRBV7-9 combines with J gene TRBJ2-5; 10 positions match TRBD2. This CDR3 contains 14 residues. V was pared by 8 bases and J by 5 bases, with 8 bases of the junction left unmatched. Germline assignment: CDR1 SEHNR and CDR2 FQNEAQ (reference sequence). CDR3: CASHLAGVGETQYF. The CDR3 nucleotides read TGTGCCAGCCACCTAGCGGGAGTCGGGGAGACCCAGTACTTC. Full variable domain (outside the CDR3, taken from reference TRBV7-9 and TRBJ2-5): DTGVSQNPRHKITKRGQNVTFRCDPISEHNRLYWYRQTLGQGPEFLTYFQNEAQLEKSRLLSDRFSAERPKGSFSTLEIQRTEQGDSAMYLCASHLAGVGETQYFGPGTRLLVL.

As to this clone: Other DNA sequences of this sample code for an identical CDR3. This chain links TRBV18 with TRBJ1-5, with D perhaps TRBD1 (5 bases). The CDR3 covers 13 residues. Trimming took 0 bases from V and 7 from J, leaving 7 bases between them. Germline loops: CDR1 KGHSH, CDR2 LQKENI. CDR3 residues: CASSPPGGQPQHF. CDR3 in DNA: TGTGCCAGCTCACCACCGGGGGGGCAGCCCCAGCATTTT.

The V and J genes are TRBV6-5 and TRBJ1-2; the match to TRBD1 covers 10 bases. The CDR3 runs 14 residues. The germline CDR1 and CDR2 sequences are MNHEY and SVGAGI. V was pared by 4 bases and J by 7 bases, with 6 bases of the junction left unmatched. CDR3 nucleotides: TGTGCCAGCAGTTTGGGCGACAGGGGGCTTGGCTACACCTTC. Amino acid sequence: CASSLGDRGLGYTF.

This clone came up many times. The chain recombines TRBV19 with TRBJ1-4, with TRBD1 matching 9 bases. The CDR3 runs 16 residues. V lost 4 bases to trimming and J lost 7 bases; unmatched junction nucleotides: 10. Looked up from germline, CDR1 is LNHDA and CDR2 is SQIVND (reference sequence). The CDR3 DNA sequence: TGTGCCAGTAGTAACACAGGGGGCGAAAGGAGTGAAAAACTGTTTTTT. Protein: CASSNTGGERSEKLFF. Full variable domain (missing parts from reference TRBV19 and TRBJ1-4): DGGITQSPKYLFRKEGQNVTLSCEQNLNHDAMYWYRQDPGQGLRLIYYSQIVNDFQKGDIAEGYSVSREKKESFPLTVTSAQKNPTAFYLCASSNTGGERSEKLFFGSGTQLSVL.

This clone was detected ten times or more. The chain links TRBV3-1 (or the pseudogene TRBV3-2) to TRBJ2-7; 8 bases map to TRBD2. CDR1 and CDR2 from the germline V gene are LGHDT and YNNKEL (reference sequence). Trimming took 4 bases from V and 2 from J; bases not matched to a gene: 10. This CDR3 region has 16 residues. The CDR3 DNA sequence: TGTGCCAGCAGCCTAACTAGCGGAGCTCTCACCTACGAGCAGTACTTC. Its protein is CASSLTSGALTYEQYF.

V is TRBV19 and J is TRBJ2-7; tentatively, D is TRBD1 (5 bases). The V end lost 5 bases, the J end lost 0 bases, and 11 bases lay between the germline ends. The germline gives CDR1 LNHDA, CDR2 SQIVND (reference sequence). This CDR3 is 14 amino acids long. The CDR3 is CASSPGLSSYEQYF. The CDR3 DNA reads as TGTGCCAGTAGTCCAGGGCTAAGCTCCTACGAGCAGTACTTC.

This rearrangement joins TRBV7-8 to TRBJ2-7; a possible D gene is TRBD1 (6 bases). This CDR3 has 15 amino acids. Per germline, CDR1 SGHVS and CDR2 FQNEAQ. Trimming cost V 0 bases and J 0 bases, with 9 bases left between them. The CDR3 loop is CASSLAAGASYEQYF. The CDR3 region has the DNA TGTGCCAGCAGCTTAGCGGCAGGGGCCTCCTACGAGCAGTACTTC.

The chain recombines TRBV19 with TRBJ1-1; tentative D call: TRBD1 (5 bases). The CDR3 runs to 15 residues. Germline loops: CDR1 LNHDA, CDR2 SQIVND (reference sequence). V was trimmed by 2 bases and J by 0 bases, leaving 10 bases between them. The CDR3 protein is CASSISGAMNTEAFF. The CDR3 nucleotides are TGTGCCAGTAGTATAAGTGGGGCCATGAACACTGAAGCTTTCTTT.

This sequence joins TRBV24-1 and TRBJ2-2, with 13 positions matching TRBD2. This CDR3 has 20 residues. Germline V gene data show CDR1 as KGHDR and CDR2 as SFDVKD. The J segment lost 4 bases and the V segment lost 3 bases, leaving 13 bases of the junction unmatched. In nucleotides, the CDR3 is TGTGCCACCAGTGATGCTCGGACTAGCGGGAGTATCGAGGGCACCGGGGAGCTGTTTTTT. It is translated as CATSDARTSGSIEGTGELFF.

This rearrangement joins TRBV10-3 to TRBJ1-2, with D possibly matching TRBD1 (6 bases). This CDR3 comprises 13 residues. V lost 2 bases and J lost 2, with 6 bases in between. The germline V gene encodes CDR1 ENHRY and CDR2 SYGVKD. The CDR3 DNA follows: TGTGCCATCAGTGAGGACAGGAACTATGGCTACACCTTC. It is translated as CAISEDRNYGYTF.

CDR3 in amino acids: CASSRGTLSSYNEQFF. The CDR3 region has the DNA TGTGCCAGCAGCCGAGGGACACTAAGCTCCTACAATGAGCAGTTCTTC. The V and J genes are TRBV5-4 and TRBJ2-1; D might be TRBD1 (6 bases). The CDR3 runs to 16 residues. Trimming removed 4 bases from V and 0 bases from J, with 14 bases in between. Germline loops: CDR1 SGHNT, CDR2 YYREEE (reference sequence).

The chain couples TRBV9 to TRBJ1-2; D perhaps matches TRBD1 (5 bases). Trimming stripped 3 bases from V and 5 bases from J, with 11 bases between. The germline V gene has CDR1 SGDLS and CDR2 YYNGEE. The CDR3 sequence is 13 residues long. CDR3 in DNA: TGTGCCAGCAGCGCCGGGACTGCATATGGCTACACCTTC. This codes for CASSAGTAYGYTF.

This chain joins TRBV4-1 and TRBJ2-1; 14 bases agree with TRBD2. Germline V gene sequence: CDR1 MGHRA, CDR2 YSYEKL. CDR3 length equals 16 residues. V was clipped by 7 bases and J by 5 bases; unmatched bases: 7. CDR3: CASTHGLAGGHNEQFF. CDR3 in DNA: TGCGCCAGCACCCATGGACTAGCGGGAGGCCACAATGAGCAGTTCTTC.

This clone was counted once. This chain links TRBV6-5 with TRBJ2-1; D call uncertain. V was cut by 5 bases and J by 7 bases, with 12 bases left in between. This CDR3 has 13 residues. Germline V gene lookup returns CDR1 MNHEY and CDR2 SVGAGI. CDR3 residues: CASSPPSVNEQFF. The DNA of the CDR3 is TGTGCCAGCAGTCCCCCCAGTGTAAATGAGCAGTTCTTC.

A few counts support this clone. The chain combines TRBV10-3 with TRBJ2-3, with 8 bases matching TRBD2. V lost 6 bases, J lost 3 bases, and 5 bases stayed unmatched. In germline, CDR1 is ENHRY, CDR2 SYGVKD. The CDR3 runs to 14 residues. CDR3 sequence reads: CAIRNSGETDTQYF. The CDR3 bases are TGTGCCATCAGGAATAGCGGGGAGACAGATACGCAGTATTTT.

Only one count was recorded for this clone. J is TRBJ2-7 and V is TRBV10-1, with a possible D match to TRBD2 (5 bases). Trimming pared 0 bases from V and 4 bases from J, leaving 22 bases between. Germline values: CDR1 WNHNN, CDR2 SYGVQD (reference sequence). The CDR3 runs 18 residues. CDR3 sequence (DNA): TGCGCCAGCAGTGAGTCGCTTAGCGCAAAGGGATGGGAGTACGAGCAGTACTTC. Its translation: CASSESLSAKGWEYEQYF.

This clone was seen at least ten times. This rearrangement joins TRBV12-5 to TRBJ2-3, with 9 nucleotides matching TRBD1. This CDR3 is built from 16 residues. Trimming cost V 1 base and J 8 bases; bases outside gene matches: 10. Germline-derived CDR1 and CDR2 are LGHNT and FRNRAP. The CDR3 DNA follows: TGTGCTAGTGGTTTGGGTACGGGACAGGGCGCCGGTACGCAGTATTTT. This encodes CASGLGTGQGAGTQYF. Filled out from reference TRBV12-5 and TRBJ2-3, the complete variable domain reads DARVTQTPRHKVTEMGQEVTMRCQPILGHNTVFWYRQTMMQGLELLAYFRNRAPLDDSGMPKDRFSAEMPDATLATLKIQPSEPRDSAVYFCASGLGTGQGAGTQYFGPGTRLTVL.

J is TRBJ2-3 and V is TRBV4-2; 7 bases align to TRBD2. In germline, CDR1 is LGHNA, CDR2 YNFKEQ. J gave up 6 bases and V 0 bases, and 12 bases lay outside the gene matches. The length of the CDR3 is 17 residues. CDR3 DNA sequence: TGTGCCAGCAGCCAAGATCTAAGTCTAGCGGTCGGGGATACGCAGTATTTT. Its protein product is CASSQDLSLAVGDTQYF.

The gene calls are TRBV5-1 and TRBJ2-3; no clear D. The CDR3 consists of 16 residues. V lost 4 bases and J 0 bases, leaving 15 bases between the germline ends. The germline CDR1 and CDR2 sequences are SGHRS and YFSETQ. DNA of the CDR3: TGCGCCAGCAGCCCCGAAGAGGCGGCTAGCACAGATACGCAGTATTTT. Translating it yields CASSPEEAASTDTQYF.

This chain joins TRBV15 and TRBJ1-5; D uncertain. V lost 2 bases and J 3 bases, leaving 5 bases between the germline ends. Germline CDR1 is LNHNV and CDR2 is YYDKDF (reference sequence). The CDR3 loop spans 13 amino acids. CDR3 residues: CATSRQSNQPQHF. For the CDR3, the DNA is TGTGCCACCAGCAGACAGTCCAATCAGCCCCAGCATTTT.

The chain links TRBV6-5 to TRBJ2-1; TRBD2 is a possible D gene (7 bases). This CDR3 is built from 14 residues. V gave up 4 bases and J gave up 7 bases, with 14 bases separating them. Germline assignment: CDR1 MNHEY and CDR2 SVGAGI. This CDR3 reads CASSSLRGGNEQFF. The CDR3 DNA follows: TGTGCCAGCAGTTCACTTAGGGGGGGGAATGAGCAGTTCTTC.

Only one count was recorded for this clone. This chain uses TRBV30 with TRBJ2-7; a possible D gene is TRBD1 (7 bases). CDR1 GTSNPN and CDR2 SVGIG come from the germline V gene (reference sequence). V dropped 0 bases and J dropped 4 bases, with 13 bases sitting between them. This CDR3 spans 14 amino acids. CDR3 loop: CAWSVLEGAYEQYF. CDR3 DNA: TGTGCCTGGAGTGTACTGGAGGGGGCTTACGAGCAGTACTTC. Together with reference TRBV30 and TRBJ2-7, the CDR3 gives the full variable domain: SQTIHQWPATLVQPVGSPLSLECTVEGTSNPNLYWYRQAAGRGLQLLFYSVGIGQISSEVPQNLSASRPQDRQFILSSKKLLLSDSGFYLCAWSVLEGAYEQYFGPGTRLTVT.

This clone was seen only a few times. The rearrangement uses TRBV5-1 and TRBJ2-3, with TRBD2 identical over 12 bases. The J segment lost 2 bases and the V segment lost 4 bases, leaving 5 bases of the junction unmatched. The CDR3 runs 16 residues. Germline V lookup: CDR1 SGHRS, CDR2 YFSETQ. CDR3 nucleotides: TGCGCCAGCAGCCCCGGACTAGCGGGATCCACAGATACGCAGTATTTT. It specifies CASSPGLAGSTDTQYF.

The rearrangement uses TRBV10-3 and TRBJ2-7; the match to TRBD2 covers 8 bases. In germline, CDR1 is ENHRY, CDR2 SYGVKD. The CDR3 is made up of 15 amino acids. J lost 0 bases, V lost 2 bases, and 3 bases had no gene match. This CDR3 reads CAISEASGHSYEQYF. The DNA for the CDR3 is TGTGCCATCAGTGAGGCTAGCGGGCACTCCTACGAGCAGTACTTC.

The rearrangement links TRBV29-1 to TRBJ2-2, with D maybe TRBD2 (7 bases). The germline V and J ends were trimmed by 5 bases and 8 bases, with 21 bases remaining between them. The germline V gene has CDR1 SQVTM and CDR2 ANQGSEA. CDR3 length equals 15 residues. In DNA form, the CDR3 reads TGCAGCGTTCTCACCTTCGGGGGGCTGGGTGGGGAGCTGTTTTTT. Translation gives CSVLTFGGLGGELFF.

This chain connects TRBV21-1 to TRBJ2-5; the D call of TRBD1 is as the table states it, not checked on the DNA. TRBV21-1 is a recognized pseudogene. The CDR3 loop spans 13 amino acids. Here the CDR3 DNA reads TGTGCCAGCAGCAAGGACAGGGTAGAGACCCAGTACTTC. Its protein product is CASSKDRVETQYF.

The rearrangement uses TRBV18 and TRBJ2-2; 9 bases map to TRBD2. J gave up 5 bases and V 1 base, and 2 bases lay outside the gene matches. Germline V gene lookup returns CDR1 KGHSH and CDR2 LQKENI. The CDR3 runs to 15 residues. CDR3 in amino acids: CASSPLAGATGELFF. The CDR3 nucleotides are TGTGCCAGCTCACCACTAGCGGGAGCAACCGGGGAGCTGTTTTTT.